Listed below are T cell receptor beta chains from one sample, sequenced in a study of shared clonotypes between healthy human individuals. TCRdb's table, derived via immunoSEQ multiplex PCR, lists solely in-frame clones and lacks some. This table has roughly 2 million clones, approximately 94% appearing once. Sequencing was done on a sample of naive CD4+ T cells sorted from blood. Every receptor here comes from a man between 18 and 35 years old in good health. Each CDR3 is given with its conserved first and last residue. Each record gives: D gene, J gene, V gene, clone size, CDR3 protein, CDR3 DNA. A D gene is named only where the DNA matches it firmly. Size is omitted from some rows. Given values are once, few, many or a class for expanded clones.

TRBD2	TRBJ2-7	TRBV10-1	-	CATPPRGGYEQYF	TGCGCCACCCCCCCCCGGGGGGGCTACGAGCAGTACTTC
-	TRBJ2-3	TRBV7-9	-	CASSSGLSGISTDTQYF	TGTGCCAGCAGCTCCGGGTTGAGTGGGATATCGACAGATACGCAGTATTTT
-	TRBJ1-5	TRBV6-5	-	CASIHDRDTNQPQHF	TGTGCCAGCATTCACGACCGGGATACTAATCAGCCCCAGCATTTT
TRBD1	TRBJ2-5	TRBV7-7	-	CASSSGTGRETQYF	TGTGCTAGCAGCTCTGGGACAGGGAGAGAGACCCAGTACTTC
-	TRBJ1-1	TRBV5-1	-	CASSLVPKAHLLNTEAFF	TGCGCCAGCAGCTTGGTGCCCAAGGCCCACCTACTGAACACTGAAGCTTTCTTT
-	TRBJ1-5	TRBV7-2	-	CASSLVTGVNQPQHF	TGTGCCAGCAGCTTAGTTACAGGTGTGAATCAGCCCCAGCATTTT
TRBD2	TRBJ2-2	TRBV10-3	-	CAISAGGRTGELFF	TGTGCCATCAGTGCGGGAGGTCGCACCGGGGAGCTGTTTTTT
-	TRBJ2-5	TRBV7-9	-	CASSLLRAGETQYF	TGTGCCAGCAGCTTATTACGGGCGGGAGAGACCCAGTACTTC
TRBD2	TRBJ2-5	TRBV5-1	-	CASSLELGGGQETQYF	TGCGCCAGCAGCTTGGAACTGGGCGGGGGACAAGAGACCCAGTACTTC
-	TRBJ1-1	TRBV5-1	once	CASSPTPGNTEAFF	TGCGCCAGCAGCCCAACCCCGGGGAACACTGAAGCTTTCTTT
TRBD2	TRBJ2-7	TRBV5-1	-	CASSLATLAFEQYF	TGCGCCAGCAGCTTGGCCACACTAGCGTTCGAGCAGTACTTC
-	TRBJ1-5	TRBV4-1	-	CASSRDYQGINQPQHF	TGCGCCAGCAGCCGAGACTACCAGGGAATTAATCAGCCCCAGCATTTT
-	TRBJ2-7	TRBV6-5	-	CASSHGGPGPAEQYF	TGTGCCAGCAGTCACGGGGGCCCCGGGCCGGCCGAGCAGTACTTC
TRBD2	TRBJ2-5	TRBV10-3	-	CAISDLAGETQYF	TGTGCCATCAGTGACTTAGCGGGGGAGACCCAGTACTTC
-	TRBJ2-7	TRBV6-1	few	CASSPGSSYEQYF	TGTGCCAGCAGCCCAGGGAGCTCCTACGAGCAGTACTTC
-	TRBJ2-1	TRBV7-9	-	CASSSTGGEQFF	TGTGCCAGCAGCTCGACTGGTGGTGAGCAGTTCTTC
-	TRBJ2-7	TRBV10-2	-	CASSEQGSEQYF	TGCGCCAGCAGTGAGCAGGGGTCCGAGCAGTACTTC